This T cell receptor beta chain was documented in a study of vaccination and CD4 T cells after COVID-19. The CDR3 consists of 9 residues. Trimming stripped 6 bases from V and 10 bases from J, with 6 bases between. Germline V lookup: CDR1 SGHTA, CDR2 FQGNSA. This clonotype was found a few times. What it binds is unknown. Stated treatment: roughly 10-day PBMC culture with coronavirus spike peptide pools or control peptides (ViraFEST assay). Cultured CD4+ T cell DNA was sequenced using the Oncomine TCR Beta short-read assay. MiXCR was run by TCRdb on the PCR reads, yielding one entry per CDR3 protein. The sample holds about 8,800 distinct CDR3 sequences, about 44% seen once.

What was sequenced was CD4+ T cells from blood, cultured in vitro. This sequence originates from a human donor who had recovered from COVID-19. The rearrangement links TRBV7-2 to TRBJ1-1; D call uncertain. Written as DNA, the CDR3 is TGTGCCAGCAGGGGCCTAGCTTTCTTT. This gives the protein CASRGLAFF.